These T cell receptor beta chains were read from a single sample in a study of T cells expressing NK-cell markers. TCRdb reprocessed the 5' RACE reads; each CDR3 protein has one entry and no DNA is given. The sample has 500,000 to 700,000 distinct CDR3 sequences; the top ten hold approximately 3.6%. Sequenced material: blood T cells: a sorted CD56 or NKG2C T cell subset, CD4+ or CD8+ T cells, or bulk PBMC T cells (not recorded which). The receptors stem from a man between 18 and 35 years old in good health. Both conserved end residues are part of each CDR3. Each record gives: CDR3 protein, J gene, V gene.

CDR3: CASSPTAPNQPQHF; J: TRBJ1-5; V: TRBV18
CDR3: CASSQVETGTSGNTIYF; J: TRBJ1-3; V: TRBV4-1
CDR3: CASSQVLPPILFF; J: TRBJ2-1; V: TRBV4-3
CDR3: CATALTGRAYSNQPQHF; J: TRBJ1-5; V: TRBV12-3/TRBV12-4
CDR3: CASRGGSNEKLFF; J: TRBJ1-4; V: TRBV5-1
CDR3: CASSPTRLDGNQPQHF; J: TRBJ1-5; V: TRBV28
CDR3: CASSPGLAGMKYNEQFF; J: TRBJ2-1; V: TRBV7-8
CDR3: CASSFSGTSGVKYF; J: TRBJ2-7; V: TRBV7-3
CDR3: CASSETTNEQFF; J: TRBJ2-1; V: TRBV6-1
CDR3: CANSLRSDTEAFF; J: TRBJ1-1; V: TRBV7-8
CDR3: CASSSGQRYAKREWTKNIQYF; J: TRBJ2-4; V: TRBV7-3
CDR3: CASRGTGTYYGYTF; J: TRBJ1-2; V: TRBV5-1
CDR3: CASSFGLAGGVEQFF; J: TRBJ2-1; V: TRBV27
CDR3: CATSERWEMGTGELFF; J: TRBJ2-2; V: TRBV24-1
CDR3: CASTLGGLETQYF; J: TRBJ2-5; V: TRBV5-1
CDR3: CASTPGHNSNQPQHF; J: TRBJ1-5; V: TRBV28